The present T cell receptor (beta chain) was sequenced within a study of long-term antiretroviral therapy in people with HIV (dated 2022 in TCRdb). Context from the whole study: The earliest samples were collected approximately a decade before the 2015 WHO recommendation for immediate ART, a period when ART was typically delayed until CD4 counts fell. Whether ART initiation and durable HIV suppression were associated with changes in peripheral blood TRB repertoire composition and diversity was tested in a retrospective serial study. The cohort contributed under 200 cryopreserved PBMC samples from 30 to 35 adults with confirmed HIV infection, collected serially over a mean of approximately 6 years (range 1-12). No cross-contamination during QIAcube processing turned up in test extractions that ran a monoclonal T-cell line alongside 33 polyclonal samples. Among the approximately 30 participants with HIV, eleven were female.

To be included, a participant needed at least one PBMC sample from before ART initiation plus at least two post-ART samples. Treatment was received in the United States of America by all participants with HIV. Before DNA extraction, cryopreserved samples of roughly 1-10 million PBMC were thawed and washed. At the time of the earliest PBMC sample for each participant with HIV, ages ranged from roughly 23 to 60 years. Each participant contributed PBMC samples from 1-4 timepoints before ART initiation and 2-8 timepoints after ART initiation, with a median of 7 samples. For every participant, serial HIV viral load, CD4+ T-cell count, ART history and demographic data were obtained. Genomic DNA was extracted from unsorted PBMC with a Qiagen kit on a QIAcube, with processing performed in batches of 12 samples. Sequencing of the TRB variable region was done with the immunoSEQ hsTCRB v3.0 assay at survey level resolution. TRB sequencing targeted a depth of roughly 35,000-55,000 T-cell genomes per sample. Pooled TRB libraries were sequenced on an Illumina MiSeq with a v3 150-cycle kit. On the authors' methods: Repertoire analysis was performed in R inside a reproducible Nextflow workflow that covered QC, data transformation and analysis. LymphoSeq2, an R package for exploring AIRR-Seq data, was used to implement custom analyses. A handful of samples that produced fewer than 5000 total TRB sequences were removed, so approximately 190 HIV repertoires were analyzed. Of the roughly 190 retained HIV repertoires, over 55 were collected before and 120 to 130 after ART initiation. Each repertoire was downsampled to 5000 TRB nucleotide sequences, and summary statistics were averaged across 100 downsampling iterations. Only TRB sequences with CDR3 regions of at least seven amino acids were retained for analysis. Two measures captured diversity: a Shannon entropy-derived clonality score and the Gini coefficient. In the repertoire networks, any two of the top 5000 CDR3 amino acid sequences were linked whenever the two sequences differed by an edit distance of one. For TRB CDR3 amino acid sequences, antigen specificity groups and MHC restriction were predicted with GLIPH2. To flag known associations with CMV, EBV, HIV or tissue antigens, CDR3 amino acid sequences were compared against VDJdb and McPAS-TCR. Pre-ART, post-ART and control groups were compared with Wilcoxon signed-rank tests and Holm-Bonferroni correction. In its TCRdb copy, this immuneACCESS table keeps in-frame sequences only and misses some clones. Where compared with another copy, unresolved V genes explain less than half of these, and the others have no known cause. That table supplies the V and J calls and clone size; D and trimming were determined from the DNA. The sample records fewer than 20,000 clones, just under 80% of which are singletons. The ten largest clones represent around 13% of the sample.

The germline V gene gives CDR1 as SGHRS and CDR2 as YFSETQ. CDR3 length: 12 amino acids, cysteine to phenylalanine. The CDR3 DNA has 36 bases and is translated from base 1. V is clipped by 7 bases and J by 4 bases, and the sequence between their germline boundaries is 11 bases long. Study-wide conclusions, independent of this receptor: Expanded TRB clones identified before ART initiation dominated the repertoire across all time points, though the dominance fluctuated and decreased in many PLHIV after ART. Because pre-ART samples had limited cell numbers, profiling was done on unsorted PBMC rather than on sorted CD4+ and CD8+ T cells. Starting ART was linked to a significant rise in TRB diversity, yet even after long-term ART the diversity remained significantly lower than in transplant donor controls. Since PBMC availability was limited, sequencing covered only the TCR beta chain, with no alpha chain pairing. Compared with controls, HIV repertoires had narrower CDR3 length ranges, and the network structure pointed to an antigen-experienced repertoire that shifted only slightly toward naive after ART. The samples were dated from the mid-2000s to the late 2010s, and the ART regimens that were used may be less effective than current ART regimens. Inferences about post-ART repertoire changes were limited because no data were available on ART adherence, viral resistance or therapy changes.

On this clone itself: The target of this receptor is not known. It has no much larger one-base neighbor in the sample; base qualities were not kept.

The starting material was unsorted PBMCs, obtained 0.3 years after starting antiretroviral therapy. This TCR derives from a woman between 50 and 59 years old with HIV. The sequence joins TRBV5-1 to TRBJ2-5; a confident D gene designation cannot be given. The DNA is as follows: TGCGCCAGCGGTTCGGACGGAGAGACCCAGTACTTC. Translated, it reads CASGSDGETQYF.